These 20 T cell receptor beta chains were all obtained from the same sample, sequenced in a study of control samples from healthy donors and cancer patients. The repertoire was sequenced with immunoSEQ multiplex PCR; TCRdb's copy has only in-frame clones and lacks some. The sample shows some 140,000 clones, around 90% of them seen only once. Sequencing input: blood. Source of these receptors: a man aged 30 to 39 in good health.

The chain links TRBV28 to TRBJ1-2, with TRBD1 identical over 11 bases. V lost 4 bases to trimming and J lost 1 base; unmatched junction nucleotides: 2. In germline, CDR1 is MDHEN, CDR2 SYDVKM. This CDR3 is built from 15 residues. CDR3 in amino acids: CASSSGTGGNYGYTF. In DNA form, the CDR3 reads TGTGCCAGCAGTTCTGGGACAGGGGGTAACTATGGCTACACCTTC.

This clone was counted only a few times. V is TRBV28 and J is TRBJ1-2; 10 bases are shared with TRBD1. The CDR3 runs 13 residues. CDR1 and CDR2 (germline): MDHEN, SYDVKM. V gave up 5 bases and J gave up 6 bases; unmatched junction bases: 3. The CDR3 loop is CASSLGTGDGYTF. The DNA of the CDR3 is TGTGCCAGCAGTCTAGGGACAGGGGATGGCTACACCTTC.

The V call is TRBV12-3 or TRBV12-4, the J call TRBJ1-1; D remains unclear. V lost 9 bases to trimming and J lost 6 bases, with 14 bases between them. This CDR3 spans 12 amino acids. CDR3 amino acids: CARPSHRAEAFF. DNA of the CDR3: TGTGCCAGACCTTCACATAGGGCTGAAGCTTTCTTT.

The genes are TRBV5-4 and TRBJ2-7; no definite D call. The V end was cut by 0 bases, the J end by 0 bases, with 7 bases between. There are 14 residues in the CDR3. Germline CDR1 reads SGHNT; CDR2 reads YYREEE (reference sequence). The CDR3 region has the DNA TGTGCCAGCAGCTTGGAACGGAGCTCCTACGAGCAGTACTTC. Translated, it gives CASSLERSSYEQYF.

The chain couples TRBV19 to TRBJ2-7, with 11 bases fitting TRBD1. The CDR3 is 14 amino acids. Unmatched junction bases numbered 5, after V lost 6 bases and J lost 4 bases. Germline CDR1 reads LNHDA; CDR2 reads SQIVND (reference sequence). The CDR3 reads CASREGTGGYEQYF. CDR3 nucleotide sequence: TGTGCCAGTAGAGAGGGGACAGGGGGATACGAGCAGTACTTC.

V gene TRBV27 combines with J gene TRBJ1-6; TRBD1 might be the D (5 bases). V gave up 5 bases and J gave up 6 bases, with 8 bases separating them. The CDR3 length is 13 residues. Germline V gene sequence: CDR1 MNHEY, CDR2 SMNVEV (reference sequence). In DNA form, the CDR3 reads TGTGCCAGCAGTCGGGACTTTAATTCACCCCTCCACTTT. It specifies CASSRDFNSPLHF.

The chain combines TRBV6-6 with TRBJ2-5, with 13 positions matching TRBD2. The CDR3 is 16 residues long. In germline, CDR1 is MNHNY, CDR2 SVGAGI (reference sequence). Germline trimming cut 6 bases from V and 9 bases from J; bases unmatched to any gene: 13. CDR3 amino acids: CASSDPRLAGGGSQYF. CDR3 sequence (DNA): TGTGCCAGCAGCGACCCTAGACTAGCGGGAGGAGGTTCCCAGTACTTC.

This clone was seen just once. The chain links TRBV9 to TRBJ2-5, with D possibly matching TRBD2 (5 bases). The germline V gene encodes CDR1 SGDLS and CDR2 YYNGEE. The CDR3 covers 15 residues. V lost 5 bases to trimming and J lost 4 bases, with 18 bases between them. This CDR3 is CASSREGVGRETQYF. The CDR3 DNA sequence: TGTGCCAGCAGTCGAGAGGGTGTAGGGAGAGAGACCCAGTACTTC.

CDR3 DNA: TGCGCCAGCAGCCAAGAACCTCGACAGCGAGGTCAGCCCCAGCATTTT. Protein product: CASSQEPRQRGQPQHF. J is TRBJ1-5 and V is TRBV4-1; perhaps TRBD1 as D (5 bases). Germline CDR1 is MGHRA and CDR2 is YSYEKL. The CDR3 spans 16 residues. Trimming took 0 bases from V and 6 from J, leaving 15 bases between them.

The genes are TRBV28 and TRBJ2-5; D call uncertain. The ends were cut back, 4 bases at V and 0 bases at J, with 12 bases in the middle. The CDR3 totals 15 residues. CDR1 MDHEN and CDR2 SYDVKM come from the germline V gene. The DNA for the CDR3 is TGTGCCAGCAGTTCAAGAGACGCGGACCAAGAGACCCAGTACTTC. This translates into CASSSRDADQETQYF.

The CDR3 bases are TGTGCCAGCAGTGAAGTCATCGAGGGGGCCAACGTCCTGACTTTC. It specifies CASSEVIEGANVLTF. This chain connects TRBV6-1 to TRBJ2-6; D not resolved. The CDR3 is made up of 15 amino acids. Germline CDR1 is MNHNS and CDR2 is SASEGT. V was trimmed by 1 base and J by 4 bases, leaving 8 bases between them.

The V call is TRBV7-9, the J call TRBJ2-1; D gene unclear. Trimming removed 5 bases at V and 8 bases at J, with 22 bases between. CDR1 SEHNR and CDR2 FQNEAQ come from the germline V gene (reference sequence). This CDR3 is built from 16 residues. The CDR3 protein is CASSPHYQVFVDEQFF. DNA of the CDR3: TGTGCCAGCAGCCCCCACTATCAGGTGTTCGTGGATGAGCAGTTCTTC. Complete variable domain (other parts from reference TRBV7-9 and TRBJ2-1): DTGVSQNPRHKITKRGQNVTFRCDPISEHNRLYWYRQTLGQGPEFLTYFQNEAQLEKSRLLSDRFSAERPKGSFSTLEIQRTEQGDSAMYLCASSPHYQVFVDEQFFGPGTRLTVL.

The chain couples TRBV7-8 to TRBJ2-3, with 12 bases fitting TRBD2. The CDR3 is 16 residues long. J was trimmed by 2 bases and V by 4 bases; bases with no gene match: 4. Germline-derived CDR1 and CDR2 are SGHVS and FQNEAQ. CDR3 region: CASSSASGRATDTQYF. The CDR3 DNA sequence: TGTGCCAGCAGCTCCGCTAGCGGGAGGGCCACAGATACGCAGTATTTT. The whole variable domain, remainder taken from reference TRBV7-8 and TRBJ2-3, is GAGVSQSPRYKVAKRGQDVALRCDPISGHVSLFWYQQALGQGPEFLTYFQNEAQLDKSGLPSDRFFAERPEGSVSTLKIQRTQQEDSAVYLCASSSASGRATDTQYFGPGTRLTVL.

CDR3 protein: CATSDLDRTGVFEQFF. As DNA, the CDR3 is TGTGCCACCAGTGATTTGGACAGGACGGGAGTTTTTGAGCAGTTCTTC. The genes are TRBV24-1 and TRBJ2-1; D might be TRBD1 or TRBD2, each matching 6 bases. In germline, CDR1 is KGHDR, CDR2 SFDVKD. The V and J ends lost 0 bases and 9 bases respectively, with 17 bases between them. The CDR3 loop spans 16 amino acids.

V is TRBV9 and J is TRBJ2-7; no definite D call. The CDR3 covers 17 residues. Germline-derived CDR1 and CDR2 are SGDLS and YYNGEE. V lost 0 bases, J lost 2 bases, and 18 bases lay in between. CDR3: CASSVGPYPGPTYEQYF. Written as DNA, the CDR3 is TGTGCCAGCAGCGTAGGGCCATACCCGGGCCCGACCTACGAGCAGTACTTC.

This sequence joins TRBV7-6 and TRBJ2-2; 14 bases map to TRBD2. CDR3 length: 18 amino acids. CDR1 and CDR2 (germline): SGHVS, FNYEAQ. Losses at the gene ends were 3 bases for V and 5 bases for J; bases not matched to a gene: 8. The CDR3 here is CASSFRTSGRPDTGELFF. The DNA of the CDR3 is TGTGCCAGCAGCTTTCGGACTAGCGGGAGGCCCGATACCGGGGAGCTGTTTTTT.

The chain has TRBV4-2 and TRBJ1-5, with D unresolved. The V gene's germline CDR1 is LGHNA and CDR2 YNFKEQ. The ends were cut back, 0 bases at V and 7 bases at J, with 7 bases in the middle. The CDR3 runs to 13 residues. CDR3 protein: CASSQEASQPQHF. The CDR3 coding sequence is TGTGCCAGCAGCCAAGAGGCCTCCCAGCCCCAGCATTTT.

V usage is TRBV10-3 and J usage is TRBJ2-3; the match to TRBD2 covers 8 bases. CDR1 and CDR2 from the germline V gene are ENHRY and SYGVKD. The trim removed 2 bases at V and 4 bases at J, leaving 14 bases unmatched. The CDR3 contains 18 residues. The CDR3 DNA reads TGTGCCATCAGTGAGAGGGGAAGGGGGACTAGTTCAGCAGATACGCAGTATTTT. It encodes CAISERGRGTSSADTQYF.

J is TRBJ2-7 and V is TRBV7-3; maybe TRBD1 (5 bases). The CDR3 covers 16 residues. In germline, CDR1 is SGHTA, CDR2 FQGTGA. V lost 3 bases and J 1 base, leaving 16 bases between the germline ends. The CDR3 coding sequence is TGTGCCAGCAGCTTCCTCGGAGAGACAGATTCCTACGAGCAGTACTTC. It encodes CASSFLGETDSYEQYF.

The chain combines TRBV6-5 with TRBJ2-7, with no clear D. The germline CDR1 and CDR2 sequences are MNHEY and SVGAGI. V lost 6 bases, J lost 4 bases, and 10 bases lay in between. The CDR3 consists of 12 residues. Here the CDR3 DNA reads TGTGCCAGCAGAGCCGTTGTGTACGAGCAGTACTTC. It yields the protein CASRAVVYEQYF.